These 15 T cell receptor beta chains share one sample of origin, sequenced in a study of blood T cell repertoires in COVID-19. Method: immunoSEQ multiplex PCR; TCRdb's copy keeps in-frame clones and lacks some. The data contain more than 85,000 clones, roughly 82% of them singletons. Sequencing input: peripheral blood. These receptors were obtained from an elderly man with acute or convalescent COVID-19.

This CDR3 reads CASSTPKETSPVYEQYF. As DNA, the CDR3 is TGTGCCAGCAGCACGCCCAAAGAGACATCCCCAGTCTACGAGCAGTACTTC. This chain connects TRBV21-1 to TRBJ2-7; the table's D call of TRBD1 was not tested on the DNA. TRBV21-1 constitutes a pseudogene. This CDR3 region has 17 residues.

This clone occurred a few times. The chain is built from TRBV18 and TRBJ1-1, with D maybe TRBD1 (5 bases). Trimming stripped 6 bases from V and 0 bases from J, with 11 bases between. The CDR3 runs 14 residues. Germline CDR1 KGHSH, CDR2 LQKENI. The CDR3 reads CASSQDSLNTEAFF. CDR3 sequence (DNA): TGTGCCAGCTCCCAAGACAGCCTGAACACTGAAGCTTTCTTT.

The V call is TRBV6-5, the J call TRBJ2-7, with TRBD2 identical over 8 bases. The V gene's germline CDR1 is MNHEY and CDR2 SVGAGI. V shed 10 bases, J shed 2 bases, and the junction held 7 bases outside the gene matches. The CDR3 sequence is 13 residues long. The chain's CDR3 is CATLRGGPYEQYF. As DNA, the CDR3 is TGTGCCACTCTCCGGGGGGGACCCTACGAGCAGTACTTC.

This sequence joins TRBV18 and TRBJ2-1; 9 positions match TRBD1. Losses at the gene ends were 4 bases for V and 3 bases for J; bases not matched to a gene: 13. The CDR3 has 18 residues. Germline CDR1 KGHSH, CDR2 LQKENI. Written as DNA, the CDR3 is TGTGCCAGCTCACTCCAACAACACGGGACAGGGAGCTACAATGAGCAGTTCTTC. The encoded protein is CASSLQQHGTGSYNEQFF.

The V call is TRBV7-9, the J call TRBJ1-5; 8 nucleotides match TRBD1. Germline V gene lookup returns CDR1 SEHNR and CDR2 FQNEAQ (reference sequence). Trimming took 5 bases from V and 3 from J; bases not matched to a gene: 3. The CDR3 is 14 amino acids. The DNA for the CDR3 is TGTGCCAGCAGCCCACAGGGGGACAATCAGCCCCAGCATTTT. Translation gives CASSPQGDNQPQHF.

The genes are TRBV5-5 and TRBJ2-2, with 8 bases aligning to TRBD1. Trimming took 4 bases from V and 3 from J; bases not matched to a gene: 5. This CDR3 spans 15 amino acids. Germline values: CDR1 SGHKS, CDR2 YYEKEE (reference sequence). For the CDR3, the DNA is TGTGCCAGCAGCCCTGGACAGGGATACACCGGGGAGCTGTTTTTT. Translated: CASSPGQGYTGELFF.

This rearrangement joins TRBV3-1 (or the pseudogene TRBV3-2) to TRBJ2-7; D is ambiguous. Germline CDR1 LGHDT, CDR2 YNNKEL (reference sequence). CDR3 length: 11 amino acids. V lost 2 bases, J lost 4 bases, and 3 bases lay in between. CDR3: CASSQLYEQYF. Here the CDR3 DNA reads TGTGCCAGCAGCCAACTTTACGAGCAGTACTTC.

This chain joins TRBV21-1 and TRBJ1-1; TRBD1, the table's D call, was not compared with the DNA. TRBV21-1 is a documented pseudogene. This CDR3 spans 16 amino acids. CDR3 nucleotide sequence: TGTGCCAGCAGCACTACGGACAGGGCTGAGAACACTGAAGCTTTCTTT. It translates to CASSTTDRAENTEAFF.

The V gene is TRBV5-4, the J gene TRBJ1-2; 7 bases agree with TRBD1. Germline values: CDR1 SGHNT, CDR2 YYREEE (reference sequence). This CDR3 region has 13 residues. V dropped 4 bases and J dropped 5; count of bases not matched to a gene: 5. The CDR3 loop is CASSVGTEYGYTF. The CDR3, as DNA: TGTGCCAGCAGCGTAGGGACAGAATATGGCTACACCTTC.

The gene calls are TRBV30 and TRBJ2-3; TRBD1 agrees at 10 bases. Germline loops: CDR1 GTSNPN, CDR2 SVGIG (reference sequence). J was trimmed by 6 bases and V by 1 base; bases with no gene match: 4. This CDR3 is built from 14 residues. The chain's CDR3 is CAWSEGQGVDTQYF. The CDR3 DNA reads as TGTGCCTGGAGTGAAGGACAGGGGGTTGATACGCAGTATTTT.

The chain couples TRBV6-2 or TRBV6-3 to TRBJ1-1; D may be TRBD1 (6 bases). Germline lookup yields CDR1 MNHEY and CDR2 SVGEGT. The CDR3 sequence is 15 residues long. V gave up 4 bases and J gave up 5 bases, with 17 bases separating them. The CDR3 DNA reads TGTGCCAGCAGTTCTCGTACAGGGATCGATACTGAAGCTTTCTTT. Amino acids: CASSSRTGIDTEAFF.

The chain is built from TRBV5-8 and TRBJ2-3; D unresolved. Trimming stripped 1 base from V and 3 bases from J, with 12 bases between. The CDR3 runs to 15 residues. Germline V gene sequence: CDR1 SGHTS, CDR2 YDEGEE. In DNA, the CDR3 is TGTGCCAGCAGCTTGTTAAACAGACCGACAGATACGCAGTATTTT. It specifies CASSLLNRPTDTQYF.

The rearrangement links TRBV4-3 to TRBJ2-5, with a weak D call TRBD2 (5 bases). Germline CDR1 is LGHNA and CDR2 is YSLEER. Trimming stripped 4 bases from V and 5 bases from J, with 17 bases between. CDR3 length: 15 residues. The CDR3 protein is CASSPGIEVSETQYF. In DNA form, the CDR3 reads TGCGCCAGCAGCCCGGGAATCGAGGTATCGGAGACCCAGTACTTC.

This chain connects TRBV27 to TRBJ1-2; 7 nucleotides align to TRBD1. The CDR3 consists of 13 residues. From germline, CDR1 is MNHEY and CDR2 SMNVEV (reference sequence). V lost 6 bases and J lost 7; bases outside the gene matches: 8. The CDR3 DNA reads as TGTGCCAGCAGACCCGACAGGGCGGCTGGCTACACCTTC. Its protein is CASRPDRAAGYTF.

This clone was observed a handful of times. J is TRBJ2-7 and V is TRBV28, with D possibly TRBD1 on 5 matching bases. The CDR3 is made up of 16 amino acids. Germline CDR1 MDHEN, CDR2 SYDVKM. Trimming shortened V by 3 bases and J by 6 bases, and 21 bases separated the two germline ends. CDR3: CASSLLETAFLAEQYF. The CDR3 nucleotides read TGTGCCAGCAGTTTGCTTGAGACAGCGTTCTTAGCCGAGCAGTACTTC.